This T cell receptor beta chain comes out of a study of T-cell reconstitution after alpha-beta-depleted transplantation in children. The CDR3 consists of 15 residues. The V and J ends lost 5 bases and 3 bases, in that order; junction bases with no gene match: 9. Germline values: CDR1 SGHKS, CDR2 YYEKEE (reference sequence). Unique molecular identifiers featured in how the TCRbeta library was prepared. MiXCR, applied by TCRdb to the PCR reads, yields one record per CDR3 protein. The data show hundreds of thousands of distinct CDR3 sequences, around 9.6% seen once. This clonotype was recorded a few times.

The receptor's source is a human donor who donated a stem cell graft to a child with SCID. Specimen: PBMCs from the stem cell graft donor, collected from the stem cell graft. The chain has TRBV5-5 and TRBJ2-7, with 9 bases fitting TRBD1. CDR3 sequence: CASSMSGQGLYEQYF. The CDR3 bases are TGTGCCAGCAGTATGTCGGGACAGGGTCTCTACGAGCAGTACTTC.